These T cell receptor beta chains were read from a single sample in a study of response to subunit inactivated influenza vaccine. Each CDR3 protein is one row after TCRdb ran MiXCR on the RT-PCR reads. The profile shows about 800,000 distinct CDR3 sequences, 21% of them singletons. This material consisted of PBMCs from blood, taken around 5 days after vaccination. These receptors were collected from a man aged 45-65 years who received an inactivated influenza vaccine. Each CDR3 is given with its conserved first and last residue. The D gene is left open where the match is weak. Clone size is not always given. Where it is, it says once, few, many or a class for expanded clones.

size	D	J	V	DNA	CDR3
-	-	TRBJ2-7	TRBV20-1	TGCAGTGAGTCGGGGCAGACCTACGAGCAGTACTTC	CSESGQTYEQYF
-	TRBD2	TRBJ2-1	TRBV12-3/TRBV12-4	TGTGCCAGCCGGACTAGCGGGAGCAATGAGCAGTTCTTC	CASRTSGSNEQFF
-	-	TRBJ2-2	TRBV7-3	TGTGCCAGCAGCTTAACTAGCCACACCGGGGAGCTGTTTTTT	CASSLTSHTGELFF
-	-	TRBJ1-5	TRBV12-3/TRBV12-4	TGTGCCAGCAGTTTTCGTCCTGGGGGGCCCCAGCATTTT	CASSFRPGGPQHF
few	-	TRBJ2-7	TRBV6-5	TGTGCCAGCAGTTACCCAGGGACGGCCGAGCAGTACTTC	CASSYPGTAEQYF
-	TRBD1	TRBJ1-1	TRBV7-9	TGTGCCAGCAGCCCCACCCGGGACAGGGCGCATCCAGCTTTCTTT	CASSPTRDRAHPAFF
many	-	TRBJ1-2	TRBV20-1	TGCAGTGCCGGCCGAGGGCGCTTTTATGGCTACACCTTC	CSAGRGRFYGYTF
-	-	TRBJ2-2	TRBV5-5	TGTGCCAGCAGCTTGTTGGGGTTGTCCGCGAACACCGGGGAGCTGTTTTTT	CASSLLGLSANTGELFF
-	TRBD2	TRBJ2-4	TRBV18	TGTGCCAGCTCACCTCCGGGACTAGCCTACAAAAACATTCAGTACTTC	CASSPPGLAYKNIQYF
-	-	TRBJ2-3	TRBV27	TGTGCCAGCAAAATCGGGAGCAGCACAGATACGCAGTATTTT	CASKIGSSTDTQYF
-	TRBD1	TRBJ2-5	TRBV11-2	TGTGCCAGCAGCTCCCCGACAGGGGGCGGGGAGACCCAGTACTTC	CASSSPTGGGETQYF
-	TRBD1	TRBJ2-4	TRBV20-1	TGCAGTGCTAGGCCCGTAGGGACAGACATTCAGTACTTC	CSARPVGTDIQYF
-	TRBD2	TRBJ2-7	TRBV12-3/TRBV12-4	TGTGCAAGCGGGGGGACGGGCCGGGAGCGGGGAAACGAGCAGTACTTC	CASGGTGRERGNEQYF
-	TRBD1	TRBJ2-7	TRBV3-1	TGTGCCAGAGACGTATCCGGGACAGTATACGAGCAGTACTTC	CARDVSGTVYEQYF
few	TRBD1	TRBJ2-3	TRBV14	TGTGCCAGCAGCCAAGATTGGGGACAGGGGGCGACAGATACGCAGTATTTT	CASSQDWGQGATDTQYF
-	TRBD1	TRBJ1-4	TRBV5-5	TGTGCCAGCAGCTCACTCCTTGGACAGGAGGTGTTTTTT	CASSSLLGQEVFF
-	-	TRBJ2-7	TRBV10-3	TGTGCCATCAGTGAATCTGCCTTTTACGAGCAGTACTTC	CAISESAFYEQYF
-	TRBD1	TRBJ2-7	TRBV9	TGTGCCAGCAGCCCGCAGCCGGGACAGGGGTTCTACGAGCAGTACTTC	CASSPQPGQGFYEQYF
-	-	TRBJ1-2	TRBV6-1	TGTGCCAGCAGTCCCGCTGCGGGTCCGCTGGGCTACACCTTC	CASSPAAGPLGYTF
-	TRBD1	TRBJ1-6	TRBV20-1	TGCAGTGCTGCCGGGGACAGACATTCACCCCTCCACTTT	CSAAGDRHSPLHF
-	TRBD2	TRBJ2-7	TRBV5-1	TGCGCCAGCAGCTTGGGGGCTAGCGGGGGATCCTACGAGCAGTACTTC	CASSLGASGGSYEQYF
-	-	TRBJ1-3	TRBV12-3/TRBV12-4	TGTGCCAGCAGACCGGGGTTTTTTGGAAACACCATATATTTT	CASRPGFFGNTIYF
few	-	TRBJ2-7	TRBV5-1	TGCGCCAGCAGCCCCCGCCCAGATAGCTCCTACGAGCAGTACTTC	CASSPRPDSSYEQYF
-	TRBD2	TRBJ2-7	TRBV12-3/TRBV12-4	TGTGCCAGCAGTTTACGACTAGCAACCTACGAGCAGTACTTC	CASSLRLATYEQYF
-	TRBD2	TRBJ2-1	TRBV9	TGTGCCAGCAGCTCTCGGACTAGCGGGCTAGAATACAATGAGCAGTTCTTC	CASSSRTSGLEYNEQFF
-	TRBD2	TRBJ2-3	TRBV6-5	TGTGCCAGCAGTTACACAAATAGCGGGAAGGGAGCTACGCAGTATTTT	CASSYTNSGKGATQYF
few	-	TRBJ2-5	TRBV24-1	TGTGCCACCAGTGACCCCAAGAAAGAGACCCAGTACTTC	CATSDPKKETQYF
-	TRBD1	TRBJ1-2	TRBV20-1	TGCAGTGCTAACCTGGGGACAGGGATGTCGGGAGGCTACACCTTC	CSANLGTGMSGGYTF
few	-	TRBJ1-2	TRBV20-1	TGCAGTGCTAGTGAGGGAGGGCACTATGGCTACACCTTC	CSASEGGHYGYTF
once	TRBD2	TRBJ2-7	TRBV5-1	TGCGCCAGCAGCTGGGGACTAGCGGGAGGGATCGAGCAGTACTTC	CASSWGLAGGIEQYF
-	TRBD2	TRBJ2-7	TRBV28	TGTGCCAGCAGGCACCATGACCCTTGGGGGGGGAAGACCTACGAGCAGTACTTC	CASRHHDPWGGKTYEQYF
many	-	TRBJ2-1	TRBV10-3	TGTGCCATCAGTGTAACTAGGAATGAGCAGTTCTTC	CAISVTRNEQFF
few	-	TRBJ2-2	TRBV5-5	TGTGCCAGCAGTTCGGCAAAGACTAGTCCGGGGGAGCTGTTTTTT	CASSSAKTSPGELFF
-	-	TRBJ2-5	TRBV5-1	TGCGCCAGCAGCCCTACTAGACAGGCACAAGAGACCCAGTACTTC	CASSPTRQAQETQYF
-	TRBD2	TRBJ2-5	TRBV12-3/TRBV12-4	TGTGCCAGCAGTGCGCGGGGGGGCCTTCGTCAGACCCAGTACTTC	CASSARGGLRQTQYF
-	TRBD2	TRBJ2-2	TRBV11-2	TGTGCCAGCAGCAAACTAGCGGGAGGGCGGCGGTTGACCGGGGAGCTGTTTTTT	CASSKLAGGRRLTGELFF
-	-	TRBJ2-3	TRBV9	TGTGCCAGCAGCGTACTACGGGGCGGCTTCACAGATACGCAGTATTTT	CASSVLRGGFTDTQYF
few	TRBD1	TRBJ2-3	TRBV10-3	TGTGCCATCAGAGCCGGGACAGGGGGCACAGATACGCAGTATTTT	CAIRAGTGGTDTQYF
-	TRBD2	TRBJ2-7	TRBV29-1	TGCAGCGTTGCGGGACTACAAACCTACGAGCAGTACTTC	CSVAGLQTYEQYF
few	TRBD2	TRBJ2-5	TRBV20-1	TGCAGTGCTAGTCTTCTAGCGGGGACCCAGTACTTC	CSASLLAGTQYF
-	-	TRBJ2-7	TRBV12-3/TRBV12-4	TGTGCCAGCAGTTTATCGGCGGGACCTCGGTACGAGCAGTACTTC	CASSLSAGPRYEQYF
-	TRBD1	TRBJ2-7	TRBV28	TGTGCCAGCAGTTTAGGGGACAGGCCCGAGCAGTACTTC	CASSLGDRPEQYF
few	TRBD2	TRBJ2-2	TRBV5-1	TGCGCCAGCAGCCTCACGACTAGCGACACCGGGGAGCTGTTTTTT	CASSLTTSDTGELFF
-	TRBD1	TRBJ2-5	TRBV7-2	TGTGCCAGCAGCATTGGACAGGGACAAGAGACCCAGTACTTC	CASSIGQGQETQYF
many	-	TRBJ1-2	TRBV20-1	TGCAGTGCTAGGGACCTTGAAGGGGACTATGGCTACACCTTC	CSARDLEGDYGYTF
many	-	TRBJ1-5	TRBV12-3/TRBV12-4	TGTGCCAGCAGCCCGTACGGGCAGGTGCCTCAGCCCCAGCATTTT	CASSPYGQVPQPQHF
few	-	TRBJ2-3	TRBV7-9	TGTGCCAGCACCCCCTGGACAGATACGCAGTATTTT	CASTPWTDTQYF
-	-	TRBJ1-1	TRBV7-9	TGTGCCAGCAGCTTTAACAGCCTTAACACTGAAGCTTTCTTT	CASSFNSLNTEAFF
few	-	TRBJ2-7	TRBV6-2/TRBV6-3	TGTGCCAGCAGTTACTCACCCGGGCACGAGCAGTACTTC	CASSYSPGHEQYF
few	-	TRBJ2-1	TRBV10-3	TGTGCCATTCGGGGAGGGGGGGACTCCTACAATGAGCAGTTCTTC	CAIRGGGDSYNEQFF